This entry features one T cell receptor (beta chain) sequence. Its antigen is as yet unknown. This record belongs to a study of graft-versus-host responses after intestinal transplantation. Whole-study context: All recipients got anti-thymocyte globulin induction, then tacrolimus and steroids for approximately 3 years.

This CDR3 is 15 amino acids long. Germline CDR1 SGHVS, CDR2 FNYEAQ. V lost 5 bases and J 7 bases, leaving 20 bases between the germline ends. Sequenced by immunoSEQ multiplex PCR; TCRdb stores in-frame clones only, minus some. The repertoire holds about 71,000 clones, with around 91% as singletons. General study results and limits: Graft-donor T cell macrochimerism in patients accompanied high graft-versus-host to host-versus-graft clonal ratios in allografts. In recipient marrow, GvH clones were found, and some appeared first in ileum or blood.

This specimen was unstimulated CD8+ T cells sorted from spleen or lymph node cells, taken before intestinal transplant. The V gene is TRBV7-6, the J gene TRBJ1-1, with D possibly matching TRBD1 (5 bases). The TCR originated in a human donor who received an intestinal transplant. The chain's CDR3 is CASSPRGGETGEAFF. The CDR3 bases are TGTGCCAGCAGCCCCCGGGGGGGGGAGACGGGTGAAGCTTTCTTT. The full variable domain, with the rest looked up from reference TRBV7-6 and TRBJ1-1, is GAGVSQSPRYKVTKRGQDVALRCDPISGHVSLYWYRQALGQGPEFLTYFNYEAQQDKSGLPNDRFSAERPEGSISTLTIQRTEQRDSAMYRCASSPRGGETGEAFFGQGTRLTVV.